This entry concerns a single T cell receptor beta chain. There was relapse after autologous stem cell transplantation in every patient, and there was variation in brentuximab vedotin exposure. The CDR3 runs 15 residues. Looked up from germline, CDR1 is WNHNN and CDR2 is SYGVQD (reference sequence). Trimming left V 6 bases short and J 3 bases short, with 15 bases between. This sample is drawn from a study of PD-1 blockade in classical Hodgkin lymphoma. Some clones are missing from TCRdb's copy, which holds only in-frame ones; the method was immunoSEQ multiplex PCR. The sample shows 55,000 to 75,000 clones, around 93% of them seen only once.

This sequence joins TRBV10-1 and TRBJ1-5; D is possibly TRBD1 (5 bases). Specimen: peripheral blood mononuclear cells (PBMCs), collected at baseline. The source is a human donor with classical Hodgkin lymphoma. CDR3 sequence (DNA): TGCGCCAGCAGGCCATCGCGACAGAACAATCAGCCCCAGCATTTT. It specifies CASRPSRQNNQPQHF.